These T cell receptor beta chains were read from a single sample in a study of CD8+ T cells in alopecia areata. Clones were read by immunoSEQ multiplex PCR, and TCRdb kept only the in-frame ones, dropping some. The sample lists over 100,000 clones, 53% occurring once. Specimen: CD4+ T cells sorted from blood, collected at week 4, from a patient treated with tofacitinib. The receptor set was obtained from a human donor with alopecia areata. The CDR3 runs from the conserved cysteine through the conserved F or W. D genes are given only for firm matches. Only part of the rows carry a size: once, few, many, or a class if the clone is expanded.

J,V,size,D,DNA,CDR3
TRBJ2-7,TRBV5-1,NA,NA,TGCGCCAGCAGCTTGGCCGGCAGCGGTCCCCCGGTGTACGAGCAGTACTTC,CASSLAGSGPPVYEQYF
TRBJ1-5,TRBV19,few,NA,TGTGCCAGTAGTCGCCAGCCAGATCAGCCCCAGCATTTT,CASSRQPDQPQHF
TRBJ2-3,TRBV9,NA,TRBD1,TGTGCCAGCACCTCCGGGACAGGGTCCACAGATACGCAGTATTTT,CASTSGTGSTDTQYF
TRBJ1-4,TRBV30,NA,TRBD1,TGTGCCTGGGGGACAGGGGCTGAAAAACTGTTTTTT,CAWGTGAEKLFF
TRBJ2-4,TRBV4-2,few,NA,TGTGCCAGCAGCCAAGTTGGAAGGGAAAACATTCAGTACTTC,CASSQVGRENIQYF
TRBJ2-3,TRBV29-1,few,NA,TGCAGCGTTGAAGGCAGCACAGATACGCAGTATTTT,CSVEGSTDTQYF
TRBJ1-2,TRBV18,NA,NA,TGTGCCAGCTCACCCGAAGGATCCCAGCGTGGCTACACCTTC,CASSPEGSQRGYTF
TRBJ2-3,TRBV9,NA,TRBD2,TGTGCCAGCAGCGTATCCACTAGCGGGGGGGCAGATACGCAGTATTTT,CASSVSTSGGADTQYF
TRBJ2-5,TRBV2,NA,TRBD1,TGTGCCAGCAGTGCTGGACAGGCCCAGGAGACCCAGTACTTC,CASSAGQAQETQYF
TRBJ2-7,TRBV4-2,NA,TRBD1,TGTGCCAGCAGCCAAGACCGGGACAGGGGCGAGCAGTACTTC,CASSQDRDRGEQYF
TRBJ2-7,TRBV5-1,NA,NA,TGCGCCAGCAGCCCGTCGGGGGTGACGGGGGAGCAGTACTTC,CASSPSGVTGEQYF
TRBJ2-3,TRBV30,once,NA,TGTGCCTGGAGTCCTGAGACCCATACGCAGTATTTT,CAWSPETHTQYF
TRBJ2-3,TRBV9,few,TRBD2,TGTGCCAGCAGCCCTCGGACTAGCGGGAGTGATACGCAGTATTTT,CASSPRTSGSDTQYF
TRBJ2-2,TRBV29-1,few,TRBD2,TGCAGCGTCCGGGACTACCCCGGGGAGCTGTTTTTT,CSVRDYPGELFF
TRBJ1-2,TRBV30,NA,NA,TGTGCCTGGAGTGTAGGATTCGGGGGCTACACCTTC,CAWSVGFGGYTF
TRBJ1-5,TRBV7-8,few,NA,TGTGCCAGCAGCTTAGCCGGGGATTCCCAGCAGCCCCAGCATTTT,CASSLAGDSQQPQHF
TRBJ1-1,TRBV5-1,few,TRBD1,TGCGCCAGCAGCTTACAGGGGGCAAACACTGAAGCTTTCTTT,CASSLQGANTEAFF
TRBJ1-5,TRBV5-6,NA,NA,TGTGCCAGCAGCCCGGACGGAGGATACAATCAGCCCCAGCATTTT,CASSPDGGYNQPQHF
TRBJ2-1,TRBV29-1,few,NA,TGCAGCGTTGATGGGGGGAGCGATGAGCAGTTCTTC,CSVDGGSDEQFF
TRBJ1-1,TRBV29-1,NA,NA,TGCAGCGTCATACAGAGATTTAACACTGAAGCTTTCTTT,CSVIQRFNTEAFF
TRBJ2-7,TRBV29-1,few,NA,TGCAGCGTTGGAGACCAGCCTGACTACGAGCAGTACTTC,CSVGDQPDYEQYF
TRBJ1-2,TRBV29-1,NA,NA,TGCAGCGTGCCACAGAATTCTAACTATGGCTACACCTTC,CSVPQNSNYGYTF
TRBJ2-1,TRBV10-3,few,NA,TGTGCCATCAGGGTGACCCAAACTATGGATGAGCAGTTCTTC,CAIRVTQTMDEQFF
TRBJ2-3,TRBV29-1,NA,NA,TGCAGCCCTTACGGGCCTTGGGCAGATACGCAGTATTTT,CSPYGPWADTQYF
TRBJ2-7,TRBV30,NA,NA,TGTGCCTGGAGTGTACAAAAGACTGGGGGTTACGAGCAGTACTTC,CAWSVQKTGGYEQYF
TRBJ1-5,TRBV2,NA,NA,TGTGCCAGCAGTTACACTCGGGATGGCAATCAGCCCCAGCATTTT,CASSYTRDGNQPQHF
TRBJ2-1,TRBV4-1,NA,TRBD2,TGCGCCAGCAGCCAGGGGGGAGCGGGGGAGGGCCGAGGATTCTTC,CASSQGGAGEGRGFF
TRBJ1-5,TRBV18,NA,NA,TGTGCCAGCTCACCATCGGATCGGGAGCCCCAGCATTTT,CASSPSDREPQHF
TRBJ1-1,TRBV16,NA,NA,TGTGCCAGCACCGCCTCGCGGCCGAACACTGAAGCTTTCTTT,CASTASRPNTEAFF
TRBJ2-3,TRBV9,NA,TRBD1,TGTGCCAGCAGCGTCCGTCAGGGGGTCAGTACAGATACGCAGTATTTT,CASSVRQGVSTDTQYF
TRBJ2-7,TRBV2,few,NA,TGTGCCAGCAGACTATATTACGAGCAGTACTTC,CASRLYYEQYF
TRBJ2-3,TRBV30,NA,TRBD2,TGTGCCTGGAGTGTAATAGCGGGGGGTTCAGATACGCAGTATTTT,CAWSVIAGGSDTQYF
TRBJ2-1,TRBV4-2,NA,TRBD2,TGTGCCAGCAGCCCCGGACTAGCCAGCCCCGCGGAGGGCAATGAGCAGTTCTTC,CASSPGLASPAEGNEQFF
TRBJ1-6,TRBV6-6,NA,NA,TGTGCCAGCAGTTACGGTTCAGGGGCAGGCTCACCCCTCCACTTT,CASSYGSGAGSPLHF
TRBJ2-7,TRBV2,NA,TRBD2,TGTGCCAGCAGTGAAGGGACTAGCGGGTACGAGCAGTACTTC,CASSEGTSGYEQYF
TRBJ2-2,TRBV5-4,NA,TRBD1,TGTGCCAGCAGCGACAGGGGGCGAGACACCGGGGAGCTGTTTTTT,CASSDRGRDTGELFF
TRBJ1-1,TRBV29-1,NA,NA,TGCAGCGTTGAAGACCTACAAATGAACACTGAAGCTTTCTTT,CSVEDLQMNTEAFF